The source of this T cell receptor (beta chain) is a study of cytomegalovirus exposure and HLA in healthy donors. This CDR3 comprises 14 residues. Germline CDR1 is LGHNA and CDR2 is YNFKEQ. V trimming: 5 bases; J trimming: 8 bases; junction bases outside the gene matches: 9. The study, taken as a whole, reports: What was likely a sequencing artifact was a cluster of highly shared sequence variants. After further analysis at a later stage, around 17,000 TCR beta sequences were associated with HLA alleles at 0.05 false discovery rate.

The PCR employed 60 Vbeta primers together with 13 Jbeta primers. Here immunoSEQ multiplex PCR was the method, and the copy in TCRdb shows in-frame clones only, minus some. The sample lists 74,000 or so clones, 68% occurring once. The sample holds a few counts of this clone. What it binds is unknown. The chain joins TRBV4-2 to TRBJ1-2, with 9 positions matching TRBD1. The sample was PBMCs. The sequence derives from a woman in her twenties or thirties in good health and CMV-seronegative. The CDR3 DNA is TGTGCCAGCAGCTACGAGGACAGGGGAGAGGGCTACACCTTC. Translating it yields CASSYEDRGEGYTF.